These T cell receptor beta chains were read from a single sample in a study of spatial heterogeneity in lung cancer. TCRdb recomputed calls from the 5' RACE reads with MiXCR, one row per CDR3 protein. The sample shows about 23,000 distinct CDR3 sequences, approximately 4.6% of them seen only once. The sequencing used PBMCs, collected at surgery. These receptors all stem from a male donor with early-stage non-small cell lung cancer. CDR3s include the opening cysteine and the closing phenylalanine or tryptophan. The D gene is left open where the match is weak. For some rows the clone size is stated as once, few or many, or as a class when expanded; others skip it.

d_call: .; v_call: TRBV16; clone_size: many; j_call: TRBJ2-7; cdr3_aa: CASSQRTGTYEQYF; cdr3_nt: TGTGCCAGCAGCCAAAGGACTGGAACCTACGAGCAGTACTTC
d_call: .; v_call: TRBV18; clone_size: many; j_call: TRBJ2-5; cdr3_aa: CASSPPSHETQYF; cdr3_nt: TGTGCCAGCTCACCACCGAGTCACGAGACCCAGTACTTC
d_call: TRBD2; v_call: TRBV30; clone_size: few; j_call: TRBJ2-3; cdr3_aa: CAWKALGGGGPFNTQYF; cdr3_nt: TGTGCCTGGAAGGCCCTCGGGGGGGGAGGGCCGTTTAATACGCAGTATTTT
d_call: .; v_call: TRBV19; clone_size: many; j_call: TRBJ1-5; cdr3_aa: CASSRAGQSNQPQHF; cdr3_nt: TGTGCCAGTAGTCGAGCAGGGCAGAGCAATCAGCCCCAGCATTTT
d_call: .; v_call: TRBV12-3/TRBV12-4; clone_size: medium-sized; j_call: TRBJ2-6; cdr3_aa: CASSDMGGGANVLTF; cdr3_nt: TGTGCCAGCAGTGACATGGGGGGAGGGGCCAACGTCCTGACTTTC
d_call: .; v_call: TRBV11-2; clone_size: many; j_call: TRBJ2-1; cdr3_aa: CASSYRGGGEQFF; cdr3_nt: TGTGCCAGCAGCTATAGGGGTGGCGGTGAGCAGTTCTTC
d_call: .; v_call: TRBV6-6; clone_size: many; j_call: TRBJ2-4; cdr3_aa: CASLRGGAKNIQYF; cdr3_nt: TGTGCCAGCTTACGCGGTGGGGCCAAAAACATTCAGTACTTC
d_call: TRBD1; v_call: TRBV7-2; clone_size: .; j_call: TRBJ1-2; cdr3_aa: CASSASPGQAHYGYTF; cdr3_nt: TGTGCCAGCAGCGCCTCCCCGGGACAGGCTCACTATGGCTACACCTTC
d_call: TRBD1; v_call: TRBV18; clone_size: many; j_call: TRBJ2-1; cdr3_aa: CASSPQGQGHEQFF; cdr3_nt: TGTGCCAGCTCACCACAGGGACAGGGGCATGAGCAGTTCTTC
d_call: .; v_call: TRBV7-2; clone_size: many; j_call: TRBJ2-2; cdr3_aa: CASSFSQANTGELFF; cdr3_nt: TGTGCCAGCAGCTTTTCGCAGGCGAACACCGGGGAGCTGTTTTTT
d_call: .; v_call: TRBV4-3; clone_size: medium-sized; j_call: TRBJ2-5; cdr3_aa: CASSQVQKETQYF; cdr3_nt: TGCGCCAGCAGCCAAGTCCAGAAAGAGACCCAGTACTTC
d_call: .; v_call: TRBV7-2; clone_size: many; j_call: TRBJ1-2; cdr3_aa: CASSPPYSIYGYTF; cdr3_nt: TGTGCCAGCAGCCCCCCATACAGCATCTATGGCTACACCTTC
d_call: TRBD1; v_call: TRBV29-1; clone_size: many; j_call: TRBJ2-7; cdr3_aa: CSVEERTGSSYEQYF; cdr3_nt: TGCAGCGTTGAAGAAAGGACAGGGAGCTCCTACGAGCAGTACTTC
d_call: .; v_call: TRBV19; clone_size: many; j_call: TRBJ2-7; cdr3_aa: CASMRGATSYEQYF; cdr3_nt: TGTGCCAGTATGAGGGGGGCAACCTCCTACGAGCAGTACTTC
d_call: TRBD2; v_call: TRBV20-1; clone_size: .; j_call: TRBJ2-3; cdr3_aa: CSAVAGGVLGTQYF; cdr3_nt: TGCAGTGCAGTAGCGGGGGGTGTTTTAGGTACGCAGTATTTT
d_call: .; v_call: TRBV7-2; clone_size: many; j_call: TRBJ2-1; cdr3_aa: CASSSPLNEQFF; cdr3_nt: TGTGCCAGCAGCTCGCCACTCAATGAGCAGTTCTTC
d_call: .; v_call: TRBV2; clone_size: many; j_call: TRBJ2-7; cdr3_aa: CASSVRGYEQYF; cdr3_nt: TGTGCCAGCAGTGTACGGGGCTACGAGCAGTACTTC
d_call: TRBD1; v_call: TRBV12-5; clone_size: many; j_call: TRBJ2-1; cdr3_aa: CASGLDRGEQFF; cdr3_nt: TGTGCTAGTGGTCTGGACAGGGGTGAGCAGTTCTTC
d_call: TRBD1; v_call: TRBV6-2/TRBV6-3; clone_size: many; j_call: TRBJ1-1; cdr3_aa: CASRAQGLNTEAFF; cdr3_nt: TGTGCCAGCAGGGCACAGGGGTTGAACACTGAAGCTTTCTTT
d_call: TRBD1; v_call: TRBV6-2/TRBV6-3; clone_size: many; j_call: TRBJ2-7; cdr3_aa: CASSYSGRTGGNEQYF; cdr3_nt: TGTGCCAGCAGTTACTCGGGGAGGACAGGGGGGAACGAGCAGTACTTC
d_call: TRBD1; v_call: TRBV24-1; clone_size: many; j_call: TRBJ1-2; cdr3_aa: CATSDPGQEGYGYTF; cdr3_nt: TGTGCCACCAGTGACCCCGGACAGGAAGGCTATGGCTACACCTTC
d_call: .; v_call: TRBV12-3/TRBV12-4; clone_size: many; j_call: TRBJ1-6; cdr3_aa: CASSLRQLSPLHF; cdr3_nt: TGTGCCAGCAGCCTACGCCAACTTTCACCCCTCCACTTT
d_call: .; v_call: TRBV18; clone_size: many; j_call: TRBJ1-2; cdr3_aa: CASSPASQSLGYTF; cdr3_nt: TGTGCCAGCTCACCCGCCAGTCAGTCCTTAGGCTACACCTTC
d_call: .; v_call: TRBV28; clone_size: medium-sized; j_call: TRBJ2-3; cdr3_aa: CASSLEKGDTQYF; cdr3_nt: TGTGCCAGCAGTTTGGAGAAGGGGGATACGCAGTATTTT
d_call: .; v_call: TRBV29-1; clone_size: .; j_call: TRBJ2-3; cdr3_aa: CSIDRQGTDTQYF; cdr3_nt: TGCAGCATTGACAGGCAGGGCACAGATACGCAGTATTTT
d_call: TRBD1; v_call: TRBV30; clone_size: many; j_call: TRBJ1-6; cdr3_aa: CAWTRDSNNSPLHF; cdr3_nt: TGTGCCTGGACCCGGGACAGCAATAATTCACCCCTCCACTTT
d_call: .; v_call: TRBV7-9; clone_size: many; j_call: TRBJ2-7; cdr3_aa: CASSPGLTPYEQYF; cdr3_nt: TGTGCCAGCAGCCCCGGACTCACACCCTACGAGCAGTACTTC
d_call: TRBD1; v_call: TRBV6-6; clone_size: medium-sized; j_call: TRBJ2-3; cdr3_aa: CASLGGVADTQYF; cdr3_nt: TGTGCCAGCTTAGGGGGCGTCGCGGATACGCAGTATTTT
d_call: TRBD1; v_call: TRBV7-2; clone_size: many; j_call: TRBJ1-5; cdr3_aa: CASSAHTGVNSNQPQHF; cdr3_nt: TGTGCCAGCAGCGCACATACAGGGGTGAATAGCAATCAGCCCCAGCATTTT
d_call: .; v_call: TRBV20-1; clone_size: many; j_call: TRBJ2-7; cdr3_aa: CSARGSYEQYF; cdr3_nt: TGCAGTGCTAGAGGGAGCTACGAGCAGTACTTC
d_call: TRBD2; v_call: TRBV29-1; clone_size: many; j_call: TRBJ2-5; cdr3_aa: CSATSGGHQETQYF; cdr3_nt: TGCAGCGCCACTAGCGGGGGCCACCAAGAGACCCAGTACTTC
d_call: .; v_call: TRBV15; clone_size: .; j_call: TRBJ1-4; cdr3_aa: CATSSGEGDEKLFF; cdr3_nt: TGTGCCACCAGTTCAGGGGAGGGTGATGAAAAACTGTTTTTT
d_call: .; v_call: TRBV28; clone_size: many; j_call: TRBJ2-3; cdr3_aa: CASREDRTSTDTQYF; cdr3_nt: TGTGCCAGCAGAGAAGACAGAACTAGCACAGATACGCAGTATTTT
d_call: .; v_call: TRBV5-1; clone_size: many; j_call: TRBJ2-7; cdr3_aa: CASSLTLGYGEQYF; cdr3_nt: TGCGCCAGCAGCTTGACTTTAGGGTATGGCGAGCAGTACTTC
d_call: TRBD1; v_call: TRBV10-3; clone_size: many; j_call: TRBJ2-5; cdr3_aa: CAIKADRGLGETQYF; cdr3_nt: TGTGCCATCAAGGCGGACAGGGGGCTCGGAGAGACCCAGTACTTC
d_call: .; v_call: TRBV12-3/TRBV12-4; clone_size: many; j_call: TRBJ2-5; cdr3_aa: CASLLEHQETQYF; cdr3_nt: TGTGCCAGCTTACTGGAGCACCAAGAGACCCAGTACTTC
d_call: .; v_call: TRBV28; clone_size: many; j_call: TRBJ2-7; cdr3_aa: CASSRGDTPAYEQYF; cdr3_nt: TGTGCCAGCAGTAGGGGGGACACCCCCGCCTACGAGCAGTACTTC